The clone carrying this TCR beta chain was detected ten times or more. Its specificity is not known. Trimming took 7 bases from V and 1 from J, leaving 18 bases between them. The germline CDR1 and CDR2 sequences are MNHEY and SVGAGI. CDR3 size: 16 residues. The data are from a study of human T cells and chemical hapten exposure. For the library, individual cDNA molecules each received unique molecular identifiers. TCRdb redid the calling of the RACE reads with MiXCR, one entry per CDR3 protein. The repertoire includes 350,000 to 400,000 distinct CDR3 sequences, 5.1% of them detected once, and approximately 2.8% sits in the top ten. Study outcomes and limitations: The study found that PT1 expanded TCR counts correlated positively with patch test score.

The sample's time point: pre-sensitization, week 0. Treatment noted: therapeutic diphenylcyclopropenone sensitization with weekly scalp DPC. The chain carries TRBV6-5 and TRBJ2-3, with D perhaps TRBD1 (6 bases). The clonotype was recovered from a woman aged 45 to 65 with alopecia areata. Some clones in this sample may be carry-over from other donors' samples. The sequenced sample was whole blood, obtained in connection with sensitization to the hapten diphenylcyclopropenone (DPC). CDR3 protein: CASNLPTGHRTDTQYF. In DNA, the CDR3 is TGTGCCAGCAACCTTCCGACAGGACATCGCACAGATACGCAGTATTTT.